Shown below are 8 T cell receptor beta chains from a single sample sequenced in a study of shared clonotypes between healthy human individuals. TCRdb keeps only in-frame clones here, not all; method: immunoSEQ multiplex PCR. Among more than 550,000 clones listed, roughly 87% were seen once. Sequencing input: memory CD8+ T cells from PBMCs. Specified subset: CD45RO+ cells pooled with CCR7-negative TemRA cells. Receptor source: a man younger than 30 in good health. Some clones in this sample may be carry-over from other donors' samples.

This clone was detected only once. The chain links TRBV9 to TRBJ1-3; TRBD1 agrees at 7 bases. V dropped 4 bases and J dropped 2; count of bases not matched to a gene: 6. Germline-derived CDR1 and CDR2 are SGDLS and YYNGEE. This CDR3 is 15 amino acids long. The CDR3 protein is CASSSQGGPGNTIYF. The CDR3 nucleotides are TGTGCCAGCAGCTCCCAGGGGGGTCCTGGAAACACCATATATTTT.

The V and J genes are TRBV13 and TRBJ2-3, with D tentatively TRBD1 (5 bases). The CDR3 sequence is 15 residues long. The germline CDR1 and CDR2 sequences are PRHDT and FYEKMQ (reference sequence). With 5 bases removed from V and 2 bases from J, the gap between germline ends came to 14 bases. CDR3 amino acids: CASSLQGLDTDTQYF. The DNA for the CDR3 is TGTGCCAGCAGCCTTCAGGGTCTAGACACAGATACGCAGTATTTT.

The chain links TRBV6-6 to TRBJ1-1; the match to TRBD1 covers 9 bases. This CDR3 comprises 14 residues. The germline gives CDR1 MNHNY, CDR2 SVGAGI (reference sequence). V lost 4 bases, J lost 3 bases, and 3 bases stayed unmatched. The DNA of the CDR3 is TGTGCCAGCAGTTGGGGACAGGGTGACACTGAAGCTTTCTTT. Translated: CASSWGQGDTEAFF.

The chain recombines TRBV30 with TRBJ2-2; D is possibly TRBD2 (5 bases). V gave up 0 bases and J gave up 10 bases, with 12 bases separating them. This CDR3 has 13 amino acids. Germline V gene data show CDR1 as GTSNPN and CDR2 as SVGIG (reference sequence). The CDR3 spells CAWSVLVGEELFF. CDR3 in DNA: TGTGCCTGGAGTGTGTTAGTCGGGGAGGAGCTGTTTTTT.

This clone was detected once. The chain is built from TRBV2 and TRBJ1-5, with 7 bases that match TRBD1. With 5 bases clipped from V and 7 bases from J, the junction kept 11 bases outside the gene matches. CDR1 SNHLY and CDR2 FYNNEI come from the germline V gene. The CDR3 covers 15 residues. CDR3 region: CASSPTGVVGQPQHF. The DNA for the CDR3 is TGTGCCAGCAGTCCAACAGGGGTTGTTGGGCAGCCCCAGCATTTT.

The rearrangement links TRBV27 to TRBJ2-7; 9 bases are shared with TRBD1. V lost 6 bases, J lost 3 bases, and 12 bases stayed unmatched. Germline V gives CDR1 MNHEY, CDR2 SMNVEV (reference sequence). This CDR3 is built from 16 residues. The CDR3 loop reads CASRGQGFGGVYEQYF. CDR3 coding DNA: TGTGCCAGCAGGGGACAGGGTTTTGGGGGGGTCTACGAGCAGTACTTC.

This chain links TRBV4-2 with TRBJ2-1; 8 positions agree with TRBD2. The germline V gene has CDR1 LGHNA and CDR2 YNFKEQ. V lost 5 bases, J lost 7 bases, and 19 bases stayed unmatched. The CDR3 is made up of 18 amino acids. The CDR3 spells CASSFRGGGPNNLNEQFF. Here the CDR3 DNA reads TGTGCCAGCAGCTTCCGGGGGGGAGGGCCTAATAATTTGAATGAGCAGTTCTTC.

The genes are TRBV7-3 and TRBJ2-1; 11 positions agree with TRBD1. V dropped 4 bases and J dropped 5; count of bases not matched to a gene: 7. Per the germline V gene, CDR1 is SGHTA and CDR2 is FQGTGA. The CDR3 consists of 16 residues. The CDR3 nucleotides read TGTGCCAGCAGCTACCGGACAGGGGGCGCCCACAATGAGCAGTTCTTC. Amino acids: CASSYRTGGAHNEQFF.